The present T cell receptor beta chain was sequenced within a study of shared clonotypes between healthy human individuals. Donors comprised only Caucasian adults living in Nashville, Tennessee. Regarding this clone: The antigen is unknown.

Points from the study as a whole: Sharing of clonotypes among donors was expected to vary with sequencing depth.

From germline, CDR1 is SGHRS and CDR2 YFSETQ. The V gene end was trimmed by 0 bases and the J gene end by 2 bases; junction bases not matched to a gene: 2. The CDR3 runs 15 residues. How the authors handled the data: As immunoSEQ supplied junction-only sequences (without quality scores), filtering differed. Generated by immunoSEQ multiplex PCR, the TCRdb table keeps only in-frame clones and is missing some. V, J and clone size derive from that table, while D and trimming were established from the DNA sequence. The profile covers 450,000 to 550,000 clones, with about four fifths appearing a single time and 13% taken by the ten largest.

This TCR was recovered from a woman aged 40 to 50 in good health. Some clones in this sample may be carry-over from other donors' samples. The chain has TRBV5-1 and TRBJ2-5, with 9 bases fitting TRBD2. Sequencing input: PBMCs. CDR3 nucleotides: TGCGCCAGCAGCTTGGAGGGACTAGCACAAGAGACCCAGTACTTC. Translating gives CASSLEGLAQETQYF.